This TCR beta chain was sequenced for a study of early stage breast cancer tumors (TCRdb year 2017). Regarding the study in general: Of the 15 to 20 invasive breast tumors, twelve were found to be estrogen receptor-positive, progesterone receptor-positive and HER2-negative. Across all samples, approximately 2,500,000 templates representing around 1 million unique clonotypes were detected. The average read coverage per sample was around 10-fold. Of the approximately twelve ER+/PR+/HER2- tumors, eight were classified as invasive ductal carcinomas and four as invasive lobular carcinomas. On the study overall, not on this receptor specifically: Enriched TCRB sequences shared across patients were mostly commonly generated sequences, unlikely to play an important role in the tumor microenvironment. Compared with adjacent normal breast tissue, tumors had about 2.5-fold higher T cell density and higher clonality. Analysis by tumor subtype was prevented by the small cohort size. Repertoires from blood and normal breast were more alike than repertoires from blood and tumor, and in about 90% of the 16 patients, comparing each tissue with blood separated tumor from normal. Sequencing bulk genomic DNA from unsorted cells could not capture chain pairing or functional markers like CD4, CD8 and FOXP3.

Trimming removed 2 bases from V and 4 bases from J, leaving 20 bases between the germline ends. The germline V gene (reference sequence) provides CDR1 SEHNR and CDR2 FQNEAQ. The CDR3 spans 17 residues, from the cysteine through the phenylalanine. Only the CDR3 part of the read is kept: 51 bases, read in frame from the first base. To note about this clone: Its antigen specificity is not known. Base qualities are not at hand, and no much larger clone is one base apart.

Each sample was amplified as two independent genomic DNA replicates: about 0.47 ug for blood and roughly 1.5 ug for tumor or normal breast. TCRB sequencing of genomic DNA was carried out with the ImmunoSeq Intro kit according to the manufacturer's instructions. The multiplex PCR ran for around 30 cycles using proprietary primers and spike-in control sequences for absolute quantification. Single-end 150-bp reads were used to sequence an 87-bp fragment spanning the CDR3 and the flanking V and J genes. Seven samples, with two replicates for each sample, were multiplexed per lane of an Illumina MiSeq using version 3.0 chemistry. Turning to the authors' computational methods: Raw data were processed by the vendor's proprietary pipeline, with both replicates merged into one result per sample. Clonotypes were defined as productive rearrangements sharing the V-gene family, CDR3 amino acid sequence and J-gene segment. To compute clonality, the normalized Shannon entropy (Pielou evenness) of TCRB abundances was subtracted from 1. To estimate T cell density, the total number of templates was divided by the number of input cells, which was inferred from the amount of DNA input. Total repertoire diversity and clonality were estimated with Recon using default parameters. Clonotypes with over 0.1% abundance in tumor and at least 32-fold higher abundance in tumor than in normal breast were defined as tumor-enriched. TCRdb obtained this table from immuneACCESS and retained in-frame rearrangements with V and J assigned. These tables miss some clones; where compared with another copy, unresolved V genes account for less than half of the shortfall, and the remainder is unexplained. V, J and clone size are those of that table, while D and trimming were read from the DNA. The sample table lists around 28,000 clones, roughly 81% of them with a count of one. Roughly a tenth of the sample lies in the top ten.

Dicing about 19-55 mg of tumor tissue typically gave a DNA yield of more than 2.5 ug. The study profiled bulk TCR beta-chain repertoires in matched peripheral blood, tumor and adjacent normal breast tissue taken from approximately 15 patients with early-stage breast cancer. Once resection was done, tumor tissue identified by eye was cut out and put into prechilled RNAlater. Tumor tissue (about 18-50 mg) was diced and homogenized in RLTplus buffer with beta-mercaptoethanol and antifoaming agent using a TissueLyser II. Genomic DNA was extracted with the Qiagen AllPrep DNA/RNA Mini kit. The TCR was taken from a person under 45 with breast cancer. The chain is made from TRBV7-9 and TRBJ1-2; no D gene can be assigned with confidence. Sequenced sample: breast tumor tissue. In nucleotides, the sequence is TGTGCCAGCAGCTTATTTTTGAGTGACTCTTTATCCTATGGCTACACCTTC. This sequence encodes CASSLFLSDSLSYGYTF.